This T cell receptor beta chain stems from a study of shared clonotypes between healthy human individuals. Whole-study context: Each donor contributed plates that comprised three CD4 naive, three CD4 memory, two CD8 naive and one CD8 memory.

Methods used by the authors: Filtering differed, since immunoSEQ gave only junction sequences and no quality scores. Libraries were prepared by immunoSEQ multiplex PCR; TCRdb keeps only in-frame clonotypes and omits some of them. Clonal size and the V and J genes are those of that table, whereas D and trimming came from the DNA. The sample consists of 2 million to 3 million clones, roughly 93% of them appearing once. Of note for this clone: One end of the junction fails to match germline, which may point to a read error.

Donors had no recently reported acute infections or vaccinations and were HIV-negative. CD4+ cells yielded CD45RA+ naive and CD45RA-negative memory subsets. This TCR was recovered from a man aged 18-30 years in good health. Some clones in this sample may be carry-over from other donors' samples. The sequenced sample consisted of naive CD4+ T cells from PBMCs. The subset here: CD45RA+ positively selected.

As DNA, the CDR3 is TGTGCCAGCGGCGTGAGTCCGGTCCCTCAAGAGACCCAGTACTTC. Translation gives CASGVSPVPQETQYF. The chain couples TRBV9 to TRBJ2-5, with unresolved D. The CDR3 spans 15 residues. CDR1 SGDLS and CDR2 YYNGEE come from the germline V gene.